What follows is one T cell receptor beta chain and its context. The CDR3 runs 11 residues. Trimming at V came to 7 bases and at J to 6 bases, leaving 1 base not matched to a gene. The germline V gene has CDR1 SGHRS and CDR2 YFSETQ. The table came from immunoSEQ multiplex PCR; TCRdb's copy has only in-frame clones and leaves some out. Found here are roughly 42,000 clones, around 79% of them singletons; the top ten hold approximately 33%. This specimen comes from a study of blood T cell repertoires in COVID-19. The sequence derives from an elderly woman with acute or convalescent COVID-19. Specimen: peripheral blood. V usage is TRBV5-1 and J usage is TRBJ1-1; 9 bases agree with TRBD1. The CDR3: CASGTGSEAFF. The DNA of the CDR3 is TGCGCCAGCGGGACAGGGTCTGAAGCTTTCTTT.